This entry concerns a single T cell receptor beta chain. The antigen remains unidentified. Naive CD4+ cells were CD45RA-selected; the remaining cells were memory. The data were taken from a study of shared clonotypes between healthy human individuals. General study points: A small donor pool kept down the genetic and exposure-history diversity that was represented. Exclusively blood specimens were collected; tissue repertoires likely differ.

The method was immunoSEQ multiplex PCR; TCRdb's version includes in-frame clones alone and lacks a portion of them. The sample has a few million clones; more than 90% are singletons. The TCR comes from a young man in good health. The sample consisted of naive CD4+ T cells sorted from blood. As for subset: CD45RA+ positively selected.

CDR3 sequence reads: CASSQTVGLPLHF. The CDR3 nucleotides are TGTGCCAGCAGCCAGACCGTCGGGTTACCCCTCCACTTT. The V call is TRBV4-2, the J call TRBJ1-6, with D hard to call. The CDR3 has 13 residues. CDR1 and CDR2 from the germline V gene are LGHNA and YNFKEQ. V shed 3 bases and J shed 12 bases, with 12 bases lying between them.